Sequencing of this T cell receptor beta chain was carried out in a study of T cell responses to AZD1222 COVID-19 vaccine. Remarks on this clone: The antigen is unknown.

Study observations and caveats: Clonal diversity was possibly underestimated, and the donors were mostly white British, with more females.

The data were produced by immunoSEQ multiplex PCR, yet TCRdb's version contains in-frame clones alone and is incomplete. Of about 150,000 clones in the sample, roughly nine tenths were seen once. This CDR3 has 16 amino acids. J gave up 3 bases and V 5 bases, and 10 bases lay outside the gene matches. Germline V gene lookup returns CDR1 MDHEN and CDR2 SYDVKM. The sequences come from peripheral blood, collected on day 0 of AZD1222 vaccination. The V and J genes are TRBV28 and TRBJ2-5; 9 bases match TRBD1. This sequence originates from an adult in good health. CDR3 nucleotide sequence: TGTGCCAGCAGTACTAGGAGGGGGACAGGGAAAGAGACCCAGTACTTC. Amino acids: CASSTRRGTGKETQYF.